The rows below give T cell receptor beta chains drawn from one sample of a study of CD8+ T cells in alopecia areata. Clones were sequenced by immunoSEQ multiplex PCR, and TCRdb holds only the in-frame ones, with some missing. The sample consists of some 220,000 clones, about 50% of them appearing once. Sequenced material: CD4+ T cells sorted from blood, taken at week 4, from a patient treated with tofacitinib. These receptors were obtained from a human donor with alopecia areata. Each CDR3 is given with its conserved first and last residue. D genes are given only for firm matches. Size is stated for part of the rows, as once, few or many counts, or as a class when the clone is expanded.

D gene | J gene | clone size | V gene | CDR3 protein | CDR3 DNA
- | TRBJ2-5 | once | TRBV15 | CATSVGGQETQYF | TGTGCCACCAGCGTCGGAGGCCAAGAGACCCAGTACTTC
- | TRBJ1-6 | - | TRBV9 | CASSVGRGPNSPLHF | TGTGCCAGCAGCGTTGGAAGGGGCCCTAATTCACCCCTCCACTTT
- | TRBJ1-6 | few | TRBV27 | CASSSPYNSPLHF | TGTGCCAGCAGTTCCCCTTACAATTCACCCCTCCACTTT
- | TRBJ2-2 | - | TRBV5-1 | CASSLTGEVRTGELFF | TGCGCCAGCAGCTTAACAGGGGAGGTTCGCACCGGGGAGCTGTTTTTT
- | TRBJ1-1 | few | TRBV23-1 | CASSSGAGAPPEAFF | TGCGCCAGCAGTTCCGGGGCGGGAGCCCCCCCTGAAGCTTTCTTT
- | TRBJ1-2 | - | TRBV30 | CAWGYPNYGYTF | TGTGCCTGGGGCTATCCTAACTATGGCTACACCTTC
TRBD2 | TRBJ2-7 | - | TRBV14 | CASSQWGSGTTGYEQYF | TGTGCCAGCAGCCAATGGGGGAGTGGGACTACTGGCTACGAGCAGTACTTC
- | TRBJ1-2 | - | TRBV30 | CAWSQAGGGYTF | TGTGCCTGGAGCCAAGCAGGCGGGGGCTACACCTTC
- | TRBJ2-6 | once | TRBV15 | CATSRDGGRLGGANVLTF | TGTGCCACCAGCAGAGATGGCGGCAGACTCGGTGGGGCCAACGTCCTGACTTTC
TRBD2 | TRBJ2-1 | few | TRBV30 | CAWSSWGGYNEQFF | TGTGCCTGGAGTTCGTGGGGGGGCTACAATGAGCAGTTCTTC
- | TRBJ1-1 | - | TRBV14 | CASSQDHQGTEAFF | TGTGCCAGCAGCCAAGATCATCAGGGCACTGAAGCTTTCTTT
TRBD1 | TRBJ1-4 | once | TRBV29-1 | CSVEAVGTENEKLFF | TGCAGCGTTGAGGCCGTCGGGACAGAGAATGAAAAACTGTTTTTT
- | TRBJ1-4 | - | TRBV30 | CAWSVRAGATEKLFF | TGTGCCTGGAGTGTACGCGCGGGGGCGACTGAAAAACTGTTTTTT
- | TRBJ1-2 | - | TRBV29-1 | CSVAKGDYGYTF | TGCAGCGTTGCCAAGGGGGACTATGGCTACACCTTC
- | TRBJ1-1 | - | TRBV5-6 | CASGRTGTANTEAFF | TGTGCCAGCGGCCGCACCGGGACGGCGAACACTGAAGCTTTCTTT
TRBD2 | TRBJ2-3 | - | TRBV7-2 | CASSLVTGGLGDTQYF | TGTGCCAGCAGCTTAGTGACGGGGGGGCTGGGTGATACGCAGTATTTT
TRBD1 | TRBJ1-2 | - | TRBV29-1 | CSAWTGYGYTF | TGCAGCGCCTGGACAGGCTATGGCTACACCTTC
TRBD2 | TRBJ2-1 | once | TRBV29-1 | CSVPLLAAYNEQFF | TGCAGCGTGCCCCTGCTAGCGGCGTACAATGAGCAGTTCTTC
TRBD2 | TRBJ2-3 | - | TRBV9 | CASSATGLALDTQYF | TGTGCCAGCAGCGCTACGGGACTAGCTTTGGATACGCAGTATTTT
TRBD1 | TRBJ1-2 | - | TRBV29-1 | CSGGETGGYGYTF | TGCAGCGGGGGTGAGACAGGGGGCTATGGCTACACCTTC
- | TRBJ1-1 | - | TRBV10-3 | CAISEQGNTEAFF | TGTGCCATCAGTGAACAAGGGAACACTGAAGCTTTCTTT
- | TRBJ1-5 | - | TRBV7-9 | CASSLVSGEPQHF | TGTGCCAGCAGCTTAGTATCGGGAGAGCCCCAGCATTTT
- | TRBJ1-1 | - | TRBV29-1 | CSGLNTEAFF | TGCAGCGGATTGAACACTGAAGCTTTCTTT
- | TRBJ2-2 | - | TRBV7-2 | CASSRSNTGELFF | TGTGCCAGCAGCCGGTCCAACACCGGGGAGCTGTTTTTT
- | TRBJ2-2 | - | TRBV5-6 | CASTVQGNTGELFF | TGTGCCAGCACGGTACAGGGGAACACCGGGGAGCTGTTTTTT
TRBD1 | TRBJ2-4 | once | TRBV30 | CAWSVRGLVIQYF | TGTGCCTGGAGTGTCAGGGGGCTGGTCATTCAGTACTTC
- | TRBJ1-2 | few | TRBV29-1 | CSVKAGRTNYGYTF | TGCAGCGTTAAAGCCGGACGGACAAACTATGGCTACACCTTC
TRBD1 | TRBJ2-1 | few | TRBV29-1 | CSVKTGTGGFNEQFF | TGCAGCGTGAAGACCGGGACAGGGGGTTTCAATGAGCAGTTCTTC
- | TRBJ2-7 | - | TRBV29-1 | CSVISGEQYF | TGCAGCGTTATATCTGGCGAGCAGTACTTC
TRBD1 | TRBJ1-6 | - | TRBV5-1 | CASSTGTENSPLHF | TGCGCCAGCAGTACCGGGACAGAGAATTCACCCCTCCACTTT
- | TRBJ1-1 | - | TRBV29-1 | CSVSDLNTEAFF | TGCAGCGTCTCGGACCTGAACACTGAAGCTTTCTTT
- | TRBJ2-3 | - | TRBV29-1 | CSGGGLTTDTQYF | TGCAGCGGCGGGGGCCTAACCACAGATACGCAGTATTTT
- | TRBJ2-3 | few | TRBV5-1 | CASSLVGGDAADTQYF | TGCGCCAGCAGCTTGGTAGGGGGGGACGCAGCCGATACGCAGTATTTT
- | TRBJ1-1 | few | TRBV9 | CASSPINSEAFF | TGTGCCAGCAGCCCTATTAATTCTGAAGCTTTCTTT
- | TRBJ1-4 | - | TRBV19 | CASSARRGGTTNEKLFF | TGTGCCAGTAGTGCCCGTCGAGGGGGAACAACTAATGAAAAACTGTTTTTT
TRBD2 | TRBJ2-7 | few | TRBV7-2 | CASSSGGLLREQYF | TGTGCCAGCAGTAGCGGGGGGCTTCTACGGGAGCAGTACTTC
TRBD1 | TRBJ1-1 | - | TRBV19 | CASRPQGAGTEAFF | TGTGCCAGTAGGCCACAGGGGGCGGGTACTGAAGCTTTCTTT
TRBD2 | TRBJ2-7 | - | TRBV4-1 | CASSQAGAGEPTLEQYF | TGCGCCAGCAGCCAAGCTGGAGCGGGGGAACCTACTCTCGAGCAGTACTTC
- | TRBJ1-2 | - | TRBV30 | CALTGNGYTF | TGTGCCTTAACAGGGAACGGCTACACCTTC
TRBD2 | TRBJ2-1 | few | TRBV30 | CAWSKPIGLVTSEQFF | TGTGCCTGGAGTAAACCCATCGGACTAGTGACGAGTGAGCAGTTCTTC
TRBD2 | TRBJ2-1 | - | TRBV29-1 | CSVGVAGGNNEQFF | TGCAGCGTTGGCGTAGCGGGGGGGAACAATGAGCAGTTCTTC
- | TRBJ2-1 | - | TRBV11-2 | CASSLDLVEKWQFF | TGTGCCAGCAGCTTAGATTTAGTAGAGAAGTGGCAGTTCTTC
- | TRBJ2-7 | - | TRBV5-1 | CASRLDRSYEQYF | TGCGCCAGCAGACTAGATAGGTCCTACGAGCAGTACTTC
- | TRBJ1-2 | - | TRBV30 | CAWSVSTGLISYTF | TGTGCCTGGAGTGTTTCGACTGGTTTAATCAGCTACACCTTC
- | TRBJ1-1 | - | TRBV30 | CAWRPFVNTEAFF | TGTGCCTGGAGACCCTTCGTGAACACTGAAGCTTTCTTT
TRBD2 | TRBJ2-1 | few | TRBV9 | CASSLSGGIVNEQFF | TGTGCCAGCAGCCTTAGCGGGGGGATTGTGAATGAGCAGTTCTTC
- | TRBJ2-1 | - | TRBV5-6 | CASSLFGGGEQFF | TGTGCCAGCAGCTTGTTCGGGGGCGGTGAGCAGTTCTTC
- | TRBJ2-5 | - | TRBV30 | CAWSKTVKETQYF | TGTGCCTGGAGTAAGACAGTAAAAGAGACCCAGTACTTC
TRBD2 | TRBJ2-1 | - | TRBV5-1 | CASSSGLAGRYNEQFF | TGCGCCAGCAGCTCTGGACTAGCGGGGAGATACAATGAGCAGTTCTTC
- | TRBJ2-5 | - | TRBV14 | CASSQAGTIGTQYF | TGTGCCAGCAGCCAAGCCGGGACCATCGGGACCCAGTACTTC
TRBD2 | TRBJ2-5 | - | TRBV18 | CASSTSGVETQYF | TGTGCCAGCTCAACTAGCGGGGTTGAGACCCAGTACTTC
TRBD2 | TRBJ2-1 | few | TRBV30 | CAFHKAGDPNEQFF | TGTGCCTTCCACAAGGCGGGAGACCCCAATGAGCAGTTCTTC
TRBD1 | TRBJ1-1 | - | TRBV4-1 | CASSQEGQALNTEAFF | TGCGCCAGCAGCCAAGAGGGACAGGCGTTGAACACTGAAGCTTTCTTT